This T cell receptor (beta chain) is from a study of blood T cell repertoires in COVID-19. About the study: The samples span acute and convalescent COVID-19 from the United States, Italy and Spain. PBMCs, B-cell-depleted T cells, or T cells provided the cDNA or gDNA that made up the material.

Germline V gene lookup returns CDR1 MNHEY and CDR2 SVGEGT. The CDR3 has 15 residues. V lost 5 bases, J lost 3 bases, and 16 bases lay in between. Study processing details: From reference gene primer amplification, estimates of nucleated cell counts were derived. Here immunoSEQ multiplex PCR was the method, and the copy in TCRdb shows in-frame clones only, minus some. V and J calls and clone size are those listed in that table; D and trimming were worked out from the DNA. The repertoire holds some 130,000 clones, approximately 78% seen once, with roughly 9.7% in the top ten. This sequence was found in a man in his sixties who had recovered from COVID-19. This sequence joins TRBV6-2 or TRBV6-3 and TRBJ1-2; no firm D call. Sample: peripheral blood. The CDR3 protein is CASSDPTGEDYGYTF. The DNA for the CDR3 is TGTGCCAGCAGTGATCCTACCGGGGAGGACTATGGCTACACCTTC.